Sequencing of this T cell receptor (beta chain) was carried out in a study of T cell repertoires in cytomegalovirus infection. General observations from the study: Predominance within the ex vivo response was attributable to HLA-C-restricted CMV-specific TCR beta clonotypes.

For this clonotype: Its antigen is not identified.

TCRdb recomputed calls from the reads with MiXCR, one row per CDR3 protein. The sample yields a few hundred thousand distinct CDR3 sequences, approximately 14% seen once. After removal of 1 base from V and 8 bases from J, the junction contained 6 bases not matched to a gene. Germline V gene sequence: CDR1 MGHRA, CDR2 YSYEKL. This CDR3 comprises 14 residues. The source is a human donor in good health (CMV status not recorded). Some clones in this sample may be carry-over from other donors' samples. Sequenced: PBMCs. This chain joins TRBV4-1 and TRBJ1-1; 8 bases fit TRBD1. The CDR3 region is CASSQGIRDREAFF. For the CDR3, the DNA is TGCGCCAGCAGCCAAGGGATCCGGGACAGGGAAGCTTTCTTT.